A selection of T cell receptor beta chains follows, all from one sample in a study of tumor-infiltrating lymphocytes in primary liver carcinoma. TCRdb processed the multiplex PCR reads anew with MiXCR; each CDR3 protein has one entry. The sample yields fewer than 250,000 distinct CDR3 sequences, about 85% seen once. Sequencing used tumor tissue from primary liver carcinoma. The receptors were gathered from a middle-aged man with primary liver carcinoma and hepatitis B virus infection. CDR3s include the opening cysteine and the closing phenylalanine or tryptophan. The size entry is marked missing in some rows and otherwise reads once, few, many or a size class.

>TRBV6-2/TRBV6-3|-|TRBJ2-7
CASAETGAYEQYF
>TRBV12-3/TRBV12-4|-|TRBJ1-1
CASSIPGQGNTEAFF
>TRBV5-4|-|TRBJ2-5
CASSMEQETQYF
>TRBV29-1|-|TRBJ2-2
CSVVSRVNTRELFF
>TRBV5-1|many|TRBJ2-7
CASKEASSYEQYF
>TRBV5-1|once|TRBJ2-3
CTSSFGLAGTEDTQYF
>TRBV7-3|many|TRBJ2-1
CASSPSGGQNEQFF
>TRBV12-3/TRBV12-4|-|TRBJ2-1
CASSPLAVSYSERFF
>TRBV9|-|TRBJ2-7
CASSVSGTGGFYEQYF
>TRBV5-1|many|TRBJ1-1
CASSDDPNTEAFF
>TRBV29-1|-|TRBJ1-2
CIVLSVGAYGYTF
>TRBV11-3|-|TRBJ2-1
CASSINDNEQLF
>TRBV6-1|-|TRBJ2-7
CASGEVRTSRKYEQYF
>TRBV13|many|TRBJ2-3
CASSFGGFTDTQYF
>TRBV29-1|-|TRBJ2-7
CSMEGTSGTLWEQYF
>TRBV10-3|-|TRBJ2-3
CAISPATGAPVTQYF
>TRBV4-2|-|TRBJ1-2
CASSALDGNYGYVF
>TRBV5-4|-|TRBJ2-4
CASSSPSSNENIQYF
>TRBV2|once|TRBJ2-7
CASRKEISYGQYF
>TRBV28|-|TRBJ2-5
CASSLAQGRETRYF
>TRBV5-1|-|TRBJ2-1
CASSLADLSYNQQFF
>TRBV5-6|-|TRBJ2-5
CACSFLGTQYF
>TRBV6-1|-|TRBJ2-5
CVSTDPRQGVRAQYF
>TRBV5-5|-|-
CASSLFAVNQSQYF
>TRBV5-6|-|TRBJ2-3
CASSRLDTKYF
>TRBV29-1|-|TRBJ2-3
CSDTLTGGDTQYF
>TRBV29-1|once|TRBJ2-7
CIVGGGTCEQYF
>TRBV29-1|-|TRBJ1-1
CSAVKVLNTGAFF
>TRBV28|-|TRBJ2-7
CGSSPPGKSFSYEQYF